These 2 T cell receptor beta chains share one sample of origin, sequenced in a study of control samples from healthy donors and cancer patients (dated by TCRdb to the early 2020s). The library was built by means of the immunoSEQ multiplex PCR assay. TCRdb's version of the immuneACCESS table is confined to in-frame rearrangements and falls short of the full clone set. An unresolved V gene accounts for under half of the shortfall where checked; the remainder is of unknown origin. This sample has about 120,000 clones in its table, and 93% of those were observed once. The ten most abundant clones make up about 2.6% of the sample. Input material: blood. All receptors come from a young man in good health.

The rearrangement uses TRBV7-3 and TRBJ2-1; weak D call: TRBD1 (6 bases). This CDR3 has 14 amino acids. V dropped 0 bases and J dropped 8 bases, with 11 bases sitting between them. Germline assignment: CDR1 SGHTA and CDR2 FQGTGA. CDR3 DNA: TGTGCCAGCAGCTTAACTGCAGGGGTCCATGAGCAGTTCTTC. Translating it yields CASSLTAGVHEQFF.

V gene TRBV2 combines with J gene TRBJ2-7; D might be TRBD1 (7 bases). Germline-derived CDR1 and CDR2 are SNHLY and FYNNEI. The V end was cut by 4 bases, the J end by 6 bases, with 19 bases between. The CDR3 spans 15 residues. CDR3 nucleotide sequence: TGTGCCAGCAGTGGGGCCAGGGGGGCGGTTGGCGAGCAGTACTTC. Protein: CASSGARGAVGEQYF.